The 20 T cell receptor beta chains reported below all come from one sample, sequenced in a study of shared clonotypes between healthy human individuals. Profiling relied on immunoSEQ multiplex PCR, and the TCRdb table lists in-frame clones only, not all of them. Among over a million clones listed, about four fifths were seen once. Source material: memory CD4+ T cells from PBMCs. This sample's subset: CD45RA-negative fraction. These receptors were obtained from a man between 18 and 29 years old in good health. Some clones in this sample may be carry-over from other donors' samples.

This chain links TRBV6-1 with TRBJ1-2; D ambiguous. Germline V gene sequence: CDR1 MNHNS, CDR2 SASEGT. The V and J ends lost 2 bases and 0 bases respectively, with 10 bases between them. The CDR3 is 15 residues long. This chain's CDR3 is CASSETLPTNYGYTF. CDR3 nucleotides: TGTGCCAGCAGTGAAACCCTCCCTACTAACTATGGCTACACCTTC.

The J gene is TRBJ1-2, the V gene TRBV11-2, with D unclear. V was cut by 0 bases and J by 4 bases, with 9 bases left in between. There are 14 residues in the CDR3. The germline V gene has CDR1 SGHAT and CDR2 FQNNGV. This CDR3 reads CASSLDVSGYGYTF. The CDR3 DNA sequence: TGTGCCAGCAGCTTAGACGTATCCGGCTATGGCTACACCTTC.

About this clone: The sample contains more than one DNA sequence encoding this CDR3. The chain is built from TRBV28 and TRBJ1-2, with D perhaps matching TRBD1 (5 bases). CDR1 MDHEN and CDR2 SYDVKM come from the germline V gene. This CDR3 comprises 14 residues. Deletions cut 3 bases from V and 7 bases from J, with 15 bases between. In DNA, the CDR3 is TGTGCCAGCAGTTTGGGGCAGGGAACGGGTGGCTACACCTTC. It is translated as CASSLGQGTGGYTF.

CDR3 DNA sequence: TGTGCCAGTAGGGCGACAGGGAGGTCCGAGACCCAGTACTTC. Translating gives CASRATGRSETQYF. The chain couples TRBV19 to TRBJ2-5; D perhaps matches TRBD1 (7 bases). Trimming left V 6 bases short and J 5 bases short, with 16 bases between. Germline V gene lookup returns CDR1 LNHDA and CDR2 SQIVND (reference sequence). The CDR3 has 14 amino acids.

As to this clone: This CDR3 is also generated by other DNA sequences in the sample. J is TRBJ1-2 and V is TRBV5-1, with unresolved D. Trimming pared 0 bases from V and 6 bases from J, leaving 6 bases between. CDR1 SGHRS and CDR2 YFSETQ come from the germline V gene. This CDR3 region has 12 residues. CDR3 residues: CASSLDGNGYTF. The CDR3 bases are TGCGCCAGCAGCTTGGACGGGAATGGCTACACCTTC. Complete variable domain (other parts from reference TRBV5-1 and TRBJ1-2): KAGVTQTPRYLIKTRGQQVTLSCSPISGHRSVSWYQQTPGQGLQFLFEYFSETQRNKGNFPGRFSGRQFSNSRSEMNVSTLELGDSALYLCASSLDGNGYTFGSGTRLTVV.

This clone was seen a few times. The chain combines TRBV28 with TRBJ1-2, with D uncertain. Trimming stripped 11 bases from V and 5 bases from J, with 18 bases between. Germline CDR1 reads MDHEN; CDR2 reads SYDVKM. The CDR3 loop spans 13 amino acids. CDR3 in DNA: TGTGCCGCTAGCCCAGGAATGCTATATGGCTACACCTTC. Residues: CAASPGMLYGYTF.

J is TRBJ2-1 and V is TRBV7-9; 7 nucleotides align to TRBD1. With 4 bases clipped from V and 6 bases from J, the junction kept 6 bases outside the gene matches. Germline V CDR1 and CDR2: SEHNR, FQNEAQ (reference sequence). The CDR3 loop spans 14 amino acids. The chain's CDR3 is CASSSTGAGNEQFF. The CDR3 DNA reads as TGTGCCAGCAGCTCAACAGGGGCAGGCAATGAGCAGTTCTTC.

This chain joins TRBV18 and TRBJ2-2, with D tentatively TRBD2 (5 bases). Germline V gene lookup returns CDR1 KGHSH and CDR2 LQKENI. The V end lost 0 bases, the J end lost 6 bases, and 11 bases lay between the germline ends. The CDR3 runs to 15 residues. In DNA, the CDR3 is TGTGCCAGCTCACCACCGATTCGAGGGCCCGGGGAGCTGTTTTTT. Protein: CASSPPIRGPGELFF.

The chain is built from TRBV2 and TRBJ1-1; no reliable D call. Looked up from germline, CDR1 is SNHLY and CDR2 is FYNNEI. The CDR3 is 13 residues long. Trimming cost V 7 bases and J 2 bases, with 11 bases left between them. Here the CDR3 reads CASTVDFNTEAFF. The CDR3 DNA follows: TGTGCCAGCACAGTAGATTTCAACACTGAAGCTTTCTTT.

The rearrangement links TRBV2 to TRBJ2-1; D remains unclear. Germline V gene data show CDR1 as SNHLY and CDR2 as FYNNEI. The CDR3 length is 14 residues. Trimming stripped 4 bases from V and 4 bases from J, with 11 bases between. Here the CDR3 DNA reads TGTGCCAGCAGTGGAATGGTCAGTTACAATGAGCAGTTCTTC. This gives the protein CASSGMVSYNEQFF.

The chain carries TRBV10-3 and TRBJ1-1, with D uncertain. Trimming removed 4 bases from V and 7 bases from J, with 10 bases in between. There are 12 residues in the CDR3. Per the germline V gene, CDR1 is ENHRY and CDR2 is SYGVKD. This CDR3 reads CAISGAGNEAFF. The CDR3 nucleotides read TGTGCCATCAGTGGGGCGGGAAATGAAGCTTTCTTT.

The CDR3 loop reads CASSLGGRTPYEQYF. The CDR3 DNA reads as TGTGCCAGCAGCTTAGGCGGGAGGACCCCCTACGAGCAGTACTTC. The chain joins TRBV7-2 to TRBJ2-7, with TRBD2 matching 8 bases. In germline, CDR1 is SGHTA, CDR2 FQGNSA. V was pared by 1 base and J by 2 bases, with 4 bases of the junction left unmatched. The CDR3 has 15 residues.

The chain uses TRBV5-1 and TRBJ2-7; 11 bases align to TRBD1. The CDR3 totals 15 residues. The V segment lost 5 bases and the J segment 4 bases; nucleotides outside the gene matches: 8. Germline V gene lookup returns CDR1 SGHRS and CDR2 YFSETQ. The CDR3 DNA sequence: TGCGCCAGCAGAGAGTCCGGGACAGGGGGATACGAGCAGTACTTC. Translation: CASRESGTGGYEQYF.

V usage is TRBV27 and J usage is TRBJ2-1, with D perhaps being TRBD1 or TRBD2 (5 bases each). This CDR3 has 13 residues. V lost 6 bases, J lost 7 bases, and 13 bases lay in between. Germline loops: CDR1 MNHEY, CDR2 SMNVEV (reference sequence). DNA for the CDR3: TGTGCCAGCAGCGTAGGGACCGGGAATGAGCAGTTCTTC. Protein sequence: CASSVGTGNEQFF.

CDR3 coding DNA: TGTGCCTGGGGCCGGGACTTCAGCACAGATACGCAGTATTTT. This translates into CAWGRDFSTDTQYF. J is TRBJ2-3 and V is TRBV30; tentative D call: TRBD2 (6 bases). This CDR3 comprises 14 residues. V dropped 5 bases and J dropped 0 bases, with 12 bases sitting between them. Per germline, CDR1 GTSNPN and CDR2 SVGIG (reference sequence).

This chain uses TRBV18 with TRBJ1-2; D gene unclear. Germline V gene data show CDR1 as KGHSH and CDR2 as LQKENI. The CDR3 extends over 13 amino acids. Trimming took off 2 bases at V and 5 bases at J, with 9 bases between the two ends. The CDR3 protein is CASSPTVQYGYTF. For the CDR3, the DNA is TGTGCCAGCTCACCAACTGTCCAATATGGCTACACCTTC.

The chain combines TRBV11-3 with TRBJ2-7; 7 bases map to TRBD1. The CDR3 covers 17 residues. Losses at the gene ends were 4 bases for V and 2 bases for J; bases not matched to a gene: 14. Germline V gene sequence: CDR1 SGHNT, CDR2 YENEEA. The CDR3 here is CASSSGQAGPRTYEQYF. The CDR3 DNA is TGTGCCAGCAGCTCAGGACAGGCCGGACCTCGGACCTACGAGCAGTACTTC.

The rearrangement joins TRBV19 to TRBJ1-2, with D hard to call. The V end was cut by 1 base, the J end by 8 bases, with 8 bases between. Germline assignment: CDR1 LNHDA and CDR2 SQIVND (reference sequence). The CDR3 has 12 amino acids. The chain's CDR3 is CASSIGQGGYTF. The CDR3 DNA reads as TGTGCCAGTAGTATAGGGCAAGGCGGCTACACCTTC.

V and J are TRBV5-1 and TRBJ2-3; no definite D call. There are 15 residues in the CDR3. CDR1 and CDR2 (germline): SGHRS, YFSETQ. Between the trimmed V and J ends, which lost 1 base and 2 bases, there was a span of 11 bases. CDR3 amino acids: CASSLYVDLTDTQYF. As DNA, the CDR3 is TGCGCCAGCAGCTTGTATGTTGACCTCACAGATACGCAGTATTTT.

The chain joins TRBV28 to TRBJ1-2, with D possibly TRBD1 on 6 matching bases. The CDR3 runs 16 residues. Germline lookup yields CDR1 MDHEN and CDR2 SYDVKM. Trimming took 4 bases from V and 6 from J, leaving 21 bases between them. CDR3 residues: CASSSVTGRDFNGYTF. CDR3 DNA sequence: TGTGCCAGCAGTTCAGTTACAGGGAGGGATTTCAATGGCTACACCTTC.